The 27 T cell receptor beta chains given below trace back to one sample, sequenced in a study of CXCR3-negative and CXCR3-positive naive CD8 T cells. Study results and limitations: When CXCR3-positive naive cells were set against CXCR3-negative naive cells, the former had more hydrophobic TRB CDR3s.

It was by 5' RACE with UMI labels that the TRB cDNA libraries were prepared. Following a re-call of the 5' RACE reads, TCRdb has one entry per CDR3 protein and lacks DNA. The sample data list nearly 110,000 distinct CDR3 sequences. These receptors lack a known antigen. The sequenced sample was naive CXCR3+ CD8+ T cells from blood. The subset denotes: CD45RO-CCR7+CD27+CD95- naive CD8+ T cells expressing CXCR3 (TNR3+). These receptors came from a human donor in good health. Some clones in this sample may be carry-over from other donors' samples.

This chain connects TRBV5-1 to TRBJ1-1. CDR1 is SGHRS, CDR2 YFSETQ, per germline. This CDR3 has 14 amino acids. The CDR3 protein is CASSLAPGGAEAFF.

The V and J genes are TRBV29-1 and TRBJ2-7; TCRdb returns TRBD2, unconfirmable since there is no DNA. The CDR3 consists of 14 residues. Germline CDR1 reads SQVTM; CDR2 reads ANQGSEA. CDR3 region: CSVEDQREGREQYF.

This rearrangement joins TRBV20-1 to TRBJ1-6; TCRdb proposes TRBD1, but this gene call is untestable without DNA. In germline, CDR1 is DFQATT, CDR2 SNEGSKA (reference sequence). This CDR3 has 13 residues. CDR3 amino acids: CSESDREGSPLHF.

The chain recombines TRBV29-1 with TRBJ2-5; the TCRdb call, TRBD1, lacks DNA for checking. The germline CDR1 and CDR2 sequences are SQVTM and ANQGSEA. The CDR3 covers 14 residues. CDR3 in amino acids: CSVNAGVISETQYF.

The chain has TRBV6-5 and TRBJ1-2. The CDR3 has 13 amino acids. CDR1 is MNHEY, CDR2 SVGAGI, per germline. The CDR3 here is CASSYASDYGYTF.

The gene calls are TRBV7-7 and TRBJ2-3; the TCRdb call, TRBD2, lacks DNA for checking. The CDR3 is made up of 16 amino acids. Germline V gene lookup returns CDR1 SSHAT and CDR2 FNYEAQ (reference sequence). The CDR3 is CASSVGTMPPLDTQYF.

The chain uses TRBV12-5 and TRBJ2-7. Germline V lookup: CDR1 LGHNT, CDR2 FRNRAP. The CDR3 consists of 13 residues. CDR3 sequence reads: CASGWTLRHEQYF.

This chain connects TRBV5-4 to TRBJ1-1; as DNA is missing, the TRBD1 call by TCRdb cannot be tested. The CDR3 runs 14 residues. Germline CDR1 and CDR2: SGHNT and YYREEE (reference sequence). The CDR3 reads CASSFRGTNTEAFF.

V is TRBV11-2 and J is TRBJ2-1; TCRdb calls TRBD1, which cannot be checked without DNA. The germline V gene has CDR1 SGHAT and CDR2 FQNNGV. CDR3 length equals 15 residues. The CDR3 protein is CASSSRDRPYNEQFF. The full variable domain, its missing parts supplied by reference TRBV11-2 and TRBJ2-1, is EAGVAQSPRYKIIEKRQSVAFWCNPISGHATLYWYQQILGQGPKLLIQFQNNGVVDDSQLPKDRFSAERLKGVDSTLKIQPAKLEDSAVYLCASSSRDRPYNEQFFGPGTRLTVL.

The chain couples TRBV4-2 to TRBJ1-2. Per germline, CDR1 LGHNA and CDR2 YNFKEQ. The CDR3 is 15 amino acids. This CDR3 reads CASSQVVGTNYGYTF.

The chain combines TRBV7-3 with TRBJ2-1; absent DNA, TCRdb's TRBD2 call cannot be checked. The germline V gene encodes CDR1 SGHTA and CDR2 FQGTGA. The CDR3 totals 17 residues. The CDR3 reads CASSSWDSGTSYNEQFF.

This rearrangement joins TRBV29-1 to TRBJ2-3. Germline values: CDR1 SQVTM, CDR2 ANQGSEA. This CDR3 contains 11 residues. The CDR3 region is CSAGGTDTQYF.

V gene TRBV12-3 or TRBV12-4 combines with J gene TRBJ2-1; TCRdb proposes TRBD2, but this gene call is untestable without DNA. This CDR3 contains 14 residues. CDR3 loop: CASSFSERSPEQFF.

V and J are TRBV29-1 and TRBJ2-1; the TCRdb D gene call, TRBD2, has no DNA to confirm it. The length of the CDR3 is 12 residues. Per the germline V gene, CDR1 is SQVTM and CDR2 is ANQGSEA. CDR3 sequence: CSPRLAFNEQFF.

The chain employs TRBV27 and TRBJ2-1; with no DNA, the TCRdb D assignment of TRBD1 cannot be verified. Per the germline V gene, CDR1 is MNHEY and CDR2 is SMNVEV (reference sequence). The CDR3 sequence is 16 residues long. The CDR3: CASSSGTGTPGNEQFF.

J is TRBJ2-1 and V is TRBV4-3. This CDR3 contains 12 residues. Per the germline V gene, CDR1 is LGHNA and CDR2 is YSLEER. CDR3 in amino acids: CASSQDLDEQFF.

The chain links TRBV29-1 to TRBJ2-7; there is no DNA to check the TCRdb D call of TRBD1. Germline V gives CDR1 SQVTM, CDR2 ANQGSEA. The CDR3 extends over 14 amino acids. CDR3 sequence: CSVEGTGETYEQYF.

This chain joins TRBV7-9 and TRBJ2-1; TCRdb designates TRBD1, a call that cannot be tested without DNA. Germline loops: CDR1 SEHNR, CDR2 FQNEAQ (reference sequence). The CDR3 is 15 amino acids. The CDR3 region is CASSPPESSYNEQFF.

The rearrangement joins TRBV12-3 or TRBV12-4 to TRBJ2-7; TCRdb designates TRBD2, a call that cannot be tested without DNA. The CDR3 totals 13 residues. CDR3 in amino acids: CASRDGLAGEQYF.

The rearrangement links TRBV21-1 to TRBJ1-5. TRBV21-1 is reported as a pseudogene. There are 13 residues in the CDR3. CDR3 amino acids: CASSLETSQPQHF.

V is TRBV27 and J is TRBJ1-6; without DNA, the TCRdb call of TRBD1 cannot be checked. Germline values: CDR1 MNHEY, CDR2 SMNVEV (reference sequence). The CDR3 has 15 amino acids. The CDR3 protein is CASSDGQGALSPLHF.

This chain uses TRBV28 with TRBJ2-3; TCRdb picks TRBD1, but there is no DNA to check that call. The CDR3 runs 15 residues. Per germline, CDR1 MDHEN and CDR2 SYDVKM. The chain's CDR3 is CASSPQGITGDTQYF.

J is TRBJ1-1 and V is TRBV7-9; as DNA is missing, the TRBD1 call by TCRdb cannot be tested. The CDR3 loop spans 16 amino acids. Looked up from germline, CDR1 is SEHNR and CDR2 is FQNEAQ (reference sequence). The CDR3 protein is CASSLEGQGPNTEAFF.

This chain joins TRBV4-3 and TRBJ2-1; as DNA is missing, the TRBD2 call by TCRdb cannot be tested. Germline V gene data show CDR1 as LGHNA and CDR2 as YSLEER. CDR3 length: 17 residues. CDR3 protein: CASSQDRLEGGSNEQFF.

This chain uses TRBV3-1 with TRBJ2-3; there is no DNA to check the TCRdb D call of TRBD1. This CDR3 is 15 amino acids long. Per germline, CDR1 LGHDT and CDR2 YNNKEL (reference sequence). This chain's CDR3 is CASSPLARLTDTQYF.

The chain couples TRBV7-9 to TRBJ1-1. The germline gives CDR1 SEHNR, CDR2 FQNEAQ (reference sequence). The CDR3 has 12 amino acids. The CDR3 sequence is CASSLEAAEASF.

The chain joins TRBV29-1 to TRBJ2-3; TCRdb's D call of TRBD2 is untestable without DNA. CDR1 and CDR2 from the germline V gene are SQVTM and ANQGSEA. This CDR3 contains 17 residues. The CDR3 reads CSVGIQETSGITDTQYF.